Below are 6 T cell receptor beta chains sequenced from a single sample in a study of tumor-infiltrating lymphocytes in primary liver carcinoma. A primer matching the constant region was used to make TCR beta cDNA from 500 ng of total RNA. The TCR beta library was amplified through three nested multiplex PCR rounds in a modified ARM-PCR procedure. TRBV1-TRBV30 forward primers paired with a C-beta reverse primer were used in the first two PCR rounds, which ran about 11 cycles each. TCRdb reanalysed the multiplex PCR reads using MiXCR and keeps one entry per CDR3 protein. The sample comprises about 190,000 distinct CDR3 sequences, approximately 80% of which are singletons, and around 18% rests with the top ten. The study co-extracted DNA and RNA from 20-30 mg of unsorted bulk tissue. The sequencing input was tumor tissue from primary liver carcinoma. The source is a middle-aged man with primary liver carcinoma and hepatitis B virus infection.

Concerning this clonotype itself: One end of the junction is discordant with germline, which a read error may explain. The CDR3 is CAISQGRTYNEQFF. For the CDR3, the DNA is TGTGCCATCAGCCAGGGCAGGACCTACAATGAGCAGTTCTTC. The chain couples TRBV4-2 to TRBJ2-1, with a possible D match to TRBD1 (5 bases). Germline V gives CDR1 LGHNA, CDR2 YNFKEQ. This CDR3 is 14 amino acids long.

Comment on this clonotype: Sequence at one end of the junction differs from germline and may be a read error. The genes are TRBV4-3 and TRBJ2-7, with unresolved D. CDR1 is LGHNA and CDR2 is YSLEER in the germline V gene. The CDR3 runs to 16 residues. The CDR3 DNA reads as TGCGCCGGCAGCCAAGAGAGACGGAATCGGTTCTACGAGCACTACTTC. Translated: CAGSQERRNRFYEHYF.

As for this clonotype: One end of the junction fails to match germline, which may point to a read error. The rearrangement uses TRBV6-5 and TRBJ2-7; D gene unclear. This CDR3 contains 12 residues. Looked up from germline, CDR1 is MNHEY and CDR2 is SVGAGI. Written as DNA, the CDR3 is TGTACCACCCAGGACGGACGGAGCGAGCAGAACTTC. This sequence encodes CTTQDGRSEQNF.

The V and J genes are TRBV14 and TRBJ2-3; D possibly corresponds to TRBD2 (5 bases). CDR1 and CDR2 (germline): SGHDN, FVKESK. This CDR3 spans 14 amino acids. The CDR3 DNA reads TGTGTCAGTAGCCAAGAAGCTCTTGGAGGTACGCAGTATTTT. This codes for CVSSQEALGGTQYF.

Comment on this clonotype: Relative to the germline gene, one junction end is altered; a read error may explain this. The chain employs TRBV29-1 and TRBJ2-1; 9 bases are shared with TRBD2. This CDR3 has 16 residues. Germline V lookup: CDR1 SQVTM, CDR2 ANQGSEA. The chain's CDR3 is CSVEFWSGRTTDEQFF. CDR3 DNA sequence: TGCAGTGTTGAATTCTGGAGCGGGAGGACAACCGATGAGCAGTTCTTC.

The chain links TRBV4-3 to TRBJ2-7, with D possibly matching TRBD2 (7 bases). Trimming removed 7 bases from V and 5 bases from J, with 21 bases in between. Germline V CDR1 and CDR2: LGHNA, YSLEER. There are 15 residues in the CDR3. In DNA, the CDR3 is TGCGCCAGCAATCAAGATACGGGGGCGGGAGACGAGCAGTACTTC. Amino acids: CASNQDTGAGDEQYF.